This is a list of T cell receptor beta chains from one sample in a study of blood T cell repertoires in COVID-19. Method: immunoSEQ multiplex PCR; TCRdb's copy keeps in-frame clones and lacks some. Altogether fewer than 350,000 clones are present, about 85% being singletons, with the ten largest covering roughly 2.5%. The specimen sequenced was PBMCs or T cells enriched from blood (not recorded which). These receptor sequences come from a woman aged 45-65 years who had recovered from COVID-19. CDR3s include the opening cysteine and the closing phenylalanine or tryptophan. Each record gives: V gene, J gene, D gene, clone size, CDR3 protein, CDR3 DNA. D genes are given only for firm matches. Size values are once, few and many counts, or a class for expanded clones, and some rows have none.

V gene: TRBV7-9
J gene: TRBJ2-1
D gene: NA
clone size: NA
CDR3 protein: CASSPDSEQFF
CDR3 DNA: TGTGCCAGCAGCCCCGACAGTGAGCAGTTCTTC

V gene: TRBV6-5
J gene: TRBJ1-2
D gene: TRBD1
clone size: NA
CDR3 protein: CASSHPTGGFLGYTF
CDR3 DNA: TGTGCCAGCAGTCACCCGACAGGGGGCTTTTTGGGCTACACCTTC

V gene: TRBV3-1/TRBV3-2
J gene: TRBJ2-2
D gene: NA
clone size: NA
CDR3 protein: CASSQDLTGTGELFF
CDR3 DNA: TGTGCCAGCAGCCAAGATCTTACCGGGACCGGGGAGCTGTTTTTT

V gene: TRBV3-1/TRBV3-2
J gene: TRBJ1-5
D gene: TRBD1
clone size: NA
CDR3 protein: CASSLDRAAQPQHF
CDR3 DNA: TGTGCCAGCAGTCTCGACAGGGCGGCTCAGCCCCAGCATTTT

V gene: TRBV24-1
J gene: TRBJ2-7
D gene: NA
clone size: NA
CDR3 protein: CATSDAGEHEQYF
CDR3 DNA: TGTGCCACCAGTGATGCAGGGGAACACGAGCAGTACTTC

V gene: TRBV5-4
J gene: TRBJ1-4
D gene: NA
clone size: NA
CDR3 protein: CASNEQGNEKLFF
CDR3 DNA: TGTGCCAGCAACGAACAGGGTAATGAAAAACTGTTTTTT

V gene: TRBV10-3
J gene: TRBJ1-2
D gene: NA
clone size: NA
CDR3 protein: CAISESPYPSLPNYGYTF
CDR3 DNA: TGTGCCATCAGTGAGTCACCCTACCCCTCCTTGCCTAACTATGGCTACACCTTC

V gene: TRBV12-3/TRBV12-4
J gene: TRBJ1-3
D gene: NA
clone size: NA
CDR3 protein: CASSYRNTIYF
CDR3 DNA: TGTGCCAGCAGCTATAGAAACACCATATATTTT

V gene: TRBV3-1/TRBV3-2
J gene: TRBJ2-7
D gene: NA
clone size: once
CDR3 protein: CASSQVGEQYF
CDR3 DNA: TGTGCCAGCAGCCAAGTCGGCGAGCAGTACTTC

V gene: TRBV7-8
J gene: TRBJ2-1
D gene: NA
clone size: NA
CDR3 protein: CASSPEYRNEQFF
CDR3 DNA: TGTGCCAGCAGCCCCGAGTACAGGAATGAGCAGTTCTTC

V gene: TRBV6-5
J gene: TRBJ1-2
D gene: NA
clone size: few
CDR3 protein: CASSPQGTYGYTF
CDR3 DNA: TGTGCCAGCAGCCCCCAGGGAACCTATGGCTACACCTTC

V gene: TRBV5-1
J gene: TRBJ2-3
D gene: NA
clone size: NA
CDR3 protein: CASSLALGGDTQYF
CDR3 DNA: TGCGCCAGCAGCTTGGCCCTTGGAGGCGATACGCAGTATTTT

V gene: TRBV12-5
J gene: TRBJ1-4
D gene: NA
clone size: once
CDR3 protein: CASGLVLRGGETNEKLFF
CDR3 DNA: TGTGCTAGTGGTTTGGTACTGAGGGGGGGAGAAACTAATGAAAAACTGTTTTTT

V gene: TRBV2
J gene: TRBJ1-1
D gene: NA
clone size: NA
CDR3 protein: CASKRAMNTEAFF
CDR3 DNA: TGTGCCAGCAAGAGGGCTATGAACACTGAAGCTTTCTTT

V gene: TRBV28
J gene: TRBJ1-5
D gene: TRBD1
clone size: NA
CDR3 protein: CASSDREAGNQPQHF
CDR3 DNA: TGTGCCAGCAGTGACAGGGAGGCAGGCAATCAGCCCCAGCATTTT

V gene: TRBV19
J gene: TRBJ2-5
D gene: NA
clone size: once
CDR3 protein: CASSTPGETQYF
CDR3 DNA: TGTGCCAGTAGTACGCCGGGGGAGACCCAGTACTTC

V gene: TRBV10-3
J gene: TRBJ1-1
D gene: TRBD1
clone size: once
CDR3 protein: CAIRAAGGSTEAFF
CDR3 DNA: TGTGCCATCAGGGCGGCAGGGGGGTCCACTGAAGCTTTCTTT

V gene: TRBV27
J gene: TRBJ1-5
D gene: NA
clone size: NA
CDR3 protein: CASSSYLHRVGDQPQHF
CDR3 DNA: TGTGCCAGCAGTTCCTACCTTCACAGGGTAGGGGATCAGCCCCAGCATTTT

V gene: TRBV11-3
J gene: TRBJ2-2
D gene: TRBD1
clone size: NA
CDR3 protein: CASSSPAGGESGELFF
CDR3 DNA: TGTGCCAGCAGCTCCCCGGCAGGGGGCGAATCCGGGGAGCTGTTTTTT

V gene: TRBV5-1
J gene: TRBJ2-5
D gene: NA
clone size: NA
CDR3 protein: CASRVGTGGAETQYF
CDR3 DNA: TGCGCCAGCAGGGTGGGGACGGGGGGCGCAGAGACCCAGTACTTC

V gene: TRBV7-2
J gene: TRBJ2-3
D gene: NA
clone size: NA
CDR3 protein: CASSLDSAAAGTDTQYF
CDR3 DNA: TGTGCCAGCAGCTTAGATAGTGCGGCAGCTGGCACAGATACGCAGTATTTT

V gene: TRBV5-8
J gene: TRBJ1-5
D gene: NA
clone size: once
CDR3 protein: CASSFLPGTQHF
CDR3 DNA: TGTGCCAGCAGCTTCCTGCCCGGGACCCAGCATTTT

V gene: TRBV7-9
J gene: TRBJ1-1
D gene: NA
clone size: NA
CDR3 protein: CASSPLGGTTNTEAFF
CDR3 DNA: TGTGCCAGCAGCCCGCTTGGCGGGACTACGAACACTGAAGCTTTCTTT

V gene: TRBV5-5
J gene: TRBJ2-3
D gene: TRBD2
clone size: NA
CDR3 protein: CASSLVGTSGRITDTQYF
CDR3 DNA: TGTGCCAGCAGCTTGGTAGGGACTAGCGGGAGGATCACAGATACGCAGTATTTT

V gene: TRBV30
J gene: TRBJ1-3
D gene: TRBD1
clone size: NA
CDR3 protein: CAWKGTDYTIYF
CDR3 DNA: TGTGCCTGGAAAGGGACAGACTACACCATATATTTT

V gene: TRBV11-3
J gene: TRBJ2-1
D gene: TRBD1
clone size: once
CDR3 protein: CASSLEGTGLNEQFF
CDR3 DNA: TGTGCCAGCAGCTTAGAAGGGACAGGATTAAATGAGCAGTTCTTC

V gene: TRBV27
J gene: TRBJ1-1
D gene: NA
clone size: NA
CDR3 protein: CASSFRGSVNTEAFF
CDR3 DNA: TGTGCCAGCAGTTTCAGGGGTAGCGTGAACACTGAAGCTTTCTTT